Each of the 17 T cell receptor beta chains below was sequenced from the same sample in a study of T cells after somatic rescue of genetic block. Sequencing used immunoSEQ multiplex PCR; TCRdb keeps in-frame clones, though not all of them. The repertoire has about 67,000 clones, about 91% of them found once; the top ten carry around 3%. The specimen sequenced was peripheral blood mononuclear cells (PBMCs). These receptors were obtained from a man aged 40-49 years.

V is TRBV18 and J is TRBJ2-2; 8 nucleotides match TRBD2. The CDR3 extends over 20 amino acids. Germline-derived CDR1 and CDR2 are KGHSH and LQKENI. The V and J ends lost 4 bases and 0 bases, in that order; junction bases with no gene match: 16. The CDR3: CASSHYGLIAGLSNTGELFF. CDR3 in DNA: TGTGCCAGCTCACACTACGGGTTGATAGCGGGGCTCTCGAACACCGGGGAGCTGTTTTTT.

The CDR3 loop is CASSELAGFVYEQFF. The CDR3 bases are TGTGCCAGCAGTGAACTAGCGGGATTTGTCTATGAGCAGTTCTTC. The rearrangement uses TRBV6-4 and TRBJ2-1, with 10 bases that match TRBD2. Germline assignment: CDR1 MRHNA and CDR2 SNTAGT. The CDR3 has 15 amino acids. The junction had 7 bases not matched to a gene; V was cut back by 3 bases and J by 8 bases.

The V and J genes are TRBV27 and TRBJ2-5; 7 bases match TRBD2. Germline loops: CDR1 MNHEY, CDR2 SMNVEV (reference sequence). The V segment lost 8 bases and the J segment 2 bases; nucleotides outside the gene matches: 8. The CDR3 loop spans 14 amino acids. CDR3 DNA: TGTGCCAGCGGCGAAAGCGGGGCACAAGAGACCCAGTACTTC. As protein: CASGESGAQETQYF.

This clone was seen a few times. The chain carries TRBV5-6 and TRBJ1-5; 9 bases are shared with TRBD1. Losses at the gene ends were 7 bases for V and 6 bases for J; bases not matched to a gene: 8. The length of the CDR3 is 14 residues. From germline, CDR1 is SGHDT and CDR2 YYEEEE. DNA for the CDR3: TGTGCCAGCGGAACAGGGGGCGCGGCTCAGCCCCAGCATTTT. Its translation is CASGTGGAAQPQHF.

The rearrangement joins TRBV14 to TRBJ2-5, with TRBD2 identical over 11 bases. The V gene's germline CDR1 is SGHDN and CDR2 FVKESK. The CDR3 covers 18 residues. Unmatched junction bases numbered 12, after V lost 3 bases and J lost 3 bases. CDR3 amino acids: CASSHPDGASGGKETQYF. CDR3 bases: TGTGCCAGCAGCCACCCAGACGGAGCTAGCGGGGGGAAAGAGACCCAGTACTTC.

The chain joins TRBV11-2 to TRBJ2-3, with D tentatively TRBD1 (6 bases). The CDR3 runs to 14 residues. Looked up from germline, CDR1 is SGHAT and CDR2 is FQNNGV. V gave up 8 bases and J gave up 0 bases, with 12 bases separating them. CDR3 sequence (DNA): TGTGCCAGCGGCCTGGGGGCCAGCACAGATACGCAGTATTTT. Amino acid sequence: CASGLGASTDTQYF.

The CDR3 DNA is TGTGCCAGTAGTAGATCCGCGTCCGATGAGCAGTTCTTC. This sequence encodes CASSRSASDEQFF. The chain recombines TRBV19 with TRBJ2-1; D is uncertain. The CDR3 extends over 13 amino acids. The V gene lost 4 bases and the J gene lost 8 bases, with 12 bases spanning the gap. Germline V gives CDR1 LNHDA, CDR2 SQIVND (reference sequence).

V gene TRBV18 combines with J gene TRBJ1-4; D call uncertain. V lost 4 bases to trimming and J lost 8 bases, with 14 bases between them. Germline lookup yields CDR1 KGHSH and CDR2 LQKENI. This CDR3 spans 14 amino acids. CDR3: CASSLDPDREKLFF. The CDR3 nucleotides read TGTGCCAGCTCACTCGACCCGGACCGGGAAAAACTGTTTTTT. Looking up the rest from reference TRBV18 and TRBJ1-4 gives the full variable domain: NAGVMQNPRHLVRRRGQEARLRCSPMKGHSHVYWYRQLPEEGLKFMVYLQKENIIDESGMPKERFSAEFPKEGPSILRIQQVVRGDSAAYFCASSLDPDREKLFFGSGTQLSVL.

This chain connects TRBV5-5 to TRBJ2-7; possible D gene TRBD1, 5 bases. The V end was cut by 4 bases, the J end by 1 base, with 12 bases between. This CDR3 comprises 14 residues. Germline values: CDR1 SGHKS, CDR2 YYEKEE (reference sequence). The CDR3: CASSLWGGSYEQYF. The DNA for the CDR3 is TGTGCCAGCAGCCTCTGGGGCGGTTCCTACGAGCAGTACTTC.

The chain is built from TRBV11-2 and TRBJ2-7; a possible D gene is TRBD1 (6 bases). The germline CDR1 and CDR2 sequences are SGHAT and FQNNGV. V lost 3 bases and J lost 3, with 15 bases in between. The CDR3 sequence is 15 residues long. As DNA, the CDR3 is TGTGCCAGCAGCTTCGGTACAGGGCAAGGCTACGAGCAGTACTTC. Encoded protein: CASSFGTGQGYEQYF.

The chain is built from TRBV7-9 and TRBJ1-5; TRBD1 aligns across 10 bases. The CDR3 has 14 residues. CDR1 SEHNR and CDR2 FQNEAQ come from the germline V gene (reference sequence). V dropped 6 bases and J dropped 2; count of bases not matched to a gene: 1. CDR3 residues: CASRGQGGNQPQHF. The CDR3 DNA sequence: TGTGCCAGCAGAGGACAGGGGGGCAATCAGCCCCAGCATTTT. Full variable domain (rest looked up from reference TRBV7-9 and TRBJ1-5): DTGVSQNPRHKITKRGQNVTFRCDPISEHNRLYWYRQTLGQGPEFLTYFQNEAQLEKSRLLSDRFSAERPKGSFSTLEIQRTEQGDSAMYLCASRGQGGNQPQHFGDGTRLSIL.

The chain is built from TRBV27 and TRBJ2-3; D perhaps matches TRBD2 (5 bases). V gave up 4 bases and J gave up 2 bases, with 10 bases separating them. Germline-derived CDR1 and CDR2 are MNHEY and SMNVEV (reference sequence). The CDR3 consists of 14 residues. The CDR3 protein is CASSYGNPTDTQYF. The CDR3 DNA follows: TGTGCCAGCAGTTACGGGAACCCCACAGATACGCAGTATTTT.

The CDR3 spells CAWMSDTQYF. The CDR3 DNA follows: TGTGCCTGGATGTCTGATACGCAGTATTTT. This chain joins TRBV30 and TRBJ2-3, with no clear D. V dropped 4 bases and J dropped 6 bases, with 5 bases sitting between them. The CDR3 is made up of 10 amino acids. The germline V gene has CDR1 GTSNPN and CDR2 SVGIG (reference sequence). The full variable domain, its missing parts supplied by reference TRBV30 and TRBJ2-3, is SQTIHQWPATLVQPVGSPLSLECTVEGTSNPNLYWYRQAAGRGLQLLFYSVGIGQISSEVPQNLSASRPQDRQFILSSKKLLLSDSGFYLCAWMSDTQYFGPGTRLTVL.

The chain carries TRBV7-2 and TRBJ1-1; a possible D gene is TRBD1 (5 bases). CDR1 is SGHTA and CDR2 is FQGNSA in the germline V gene. The CDR3 has 13 amino acids. Trimming shortened V by 2 bases and J by 5 bases, and 9 bases separated the two germline ends. The chain's CDR3 is CASSLSGFTEAFF. The CDR3 nucleotides read TGTGCCAGCAGCTTATCAGGGTTTACTGAAGCTTTCTTT.

The J gene is TRBJ2-1, the V gene TRBV19; 8 bases line up with TRBD1. This CDR3 comprises 14 residues. The germline V gene encodes CDR1 LNHDA and CDR2 SQIVND (reference sequence). V lost 3 bases to trimming and J lost 8 bases; unmatched junction nucleotides: 6. DNA for the CDR3: TGTGCCAGTAGTATGTTCCAGGGGGCGGATGAGCAGTTCTTC. This sequence encodes CASSMFQGADEQFF.

This clone was observed a handful of times. V usage is TRBV9 and J usage is TRBJ1-1; unclear D gene. Trimming removed 2 bases at V and 1 base at J, with 15 bases between. The CDR3 sequence is 16 residues long. Looked up from germline, CDR1 is SGDLS and CDR2 is YYNGEE. The CDR3 reads CASSVPPSNPNTEAFF. The CDR3 region has the DNA TGTGCCAGCAGCGTCCCGCCGAGCAATCCGAACACTGAAGCTTTCTTT.

This clone was recorded only once. This rearrangement joins TRBV5-1 to TRBJ2-5; D might be TRBD2 (5 bases). The J call may be wrong; the DNA end is better matched by TRBJ2-7. The CDR3 contains 13 residues. The germline V gene encodes CDR1 SGHRS and CDR2 YFSETQ. This CDR3 is CASSLGITYEQYF. The CDR3 DNA sequence: TGCGCCAGCAGCCTCGGGATTACCTACGAGCAGTACTTC.